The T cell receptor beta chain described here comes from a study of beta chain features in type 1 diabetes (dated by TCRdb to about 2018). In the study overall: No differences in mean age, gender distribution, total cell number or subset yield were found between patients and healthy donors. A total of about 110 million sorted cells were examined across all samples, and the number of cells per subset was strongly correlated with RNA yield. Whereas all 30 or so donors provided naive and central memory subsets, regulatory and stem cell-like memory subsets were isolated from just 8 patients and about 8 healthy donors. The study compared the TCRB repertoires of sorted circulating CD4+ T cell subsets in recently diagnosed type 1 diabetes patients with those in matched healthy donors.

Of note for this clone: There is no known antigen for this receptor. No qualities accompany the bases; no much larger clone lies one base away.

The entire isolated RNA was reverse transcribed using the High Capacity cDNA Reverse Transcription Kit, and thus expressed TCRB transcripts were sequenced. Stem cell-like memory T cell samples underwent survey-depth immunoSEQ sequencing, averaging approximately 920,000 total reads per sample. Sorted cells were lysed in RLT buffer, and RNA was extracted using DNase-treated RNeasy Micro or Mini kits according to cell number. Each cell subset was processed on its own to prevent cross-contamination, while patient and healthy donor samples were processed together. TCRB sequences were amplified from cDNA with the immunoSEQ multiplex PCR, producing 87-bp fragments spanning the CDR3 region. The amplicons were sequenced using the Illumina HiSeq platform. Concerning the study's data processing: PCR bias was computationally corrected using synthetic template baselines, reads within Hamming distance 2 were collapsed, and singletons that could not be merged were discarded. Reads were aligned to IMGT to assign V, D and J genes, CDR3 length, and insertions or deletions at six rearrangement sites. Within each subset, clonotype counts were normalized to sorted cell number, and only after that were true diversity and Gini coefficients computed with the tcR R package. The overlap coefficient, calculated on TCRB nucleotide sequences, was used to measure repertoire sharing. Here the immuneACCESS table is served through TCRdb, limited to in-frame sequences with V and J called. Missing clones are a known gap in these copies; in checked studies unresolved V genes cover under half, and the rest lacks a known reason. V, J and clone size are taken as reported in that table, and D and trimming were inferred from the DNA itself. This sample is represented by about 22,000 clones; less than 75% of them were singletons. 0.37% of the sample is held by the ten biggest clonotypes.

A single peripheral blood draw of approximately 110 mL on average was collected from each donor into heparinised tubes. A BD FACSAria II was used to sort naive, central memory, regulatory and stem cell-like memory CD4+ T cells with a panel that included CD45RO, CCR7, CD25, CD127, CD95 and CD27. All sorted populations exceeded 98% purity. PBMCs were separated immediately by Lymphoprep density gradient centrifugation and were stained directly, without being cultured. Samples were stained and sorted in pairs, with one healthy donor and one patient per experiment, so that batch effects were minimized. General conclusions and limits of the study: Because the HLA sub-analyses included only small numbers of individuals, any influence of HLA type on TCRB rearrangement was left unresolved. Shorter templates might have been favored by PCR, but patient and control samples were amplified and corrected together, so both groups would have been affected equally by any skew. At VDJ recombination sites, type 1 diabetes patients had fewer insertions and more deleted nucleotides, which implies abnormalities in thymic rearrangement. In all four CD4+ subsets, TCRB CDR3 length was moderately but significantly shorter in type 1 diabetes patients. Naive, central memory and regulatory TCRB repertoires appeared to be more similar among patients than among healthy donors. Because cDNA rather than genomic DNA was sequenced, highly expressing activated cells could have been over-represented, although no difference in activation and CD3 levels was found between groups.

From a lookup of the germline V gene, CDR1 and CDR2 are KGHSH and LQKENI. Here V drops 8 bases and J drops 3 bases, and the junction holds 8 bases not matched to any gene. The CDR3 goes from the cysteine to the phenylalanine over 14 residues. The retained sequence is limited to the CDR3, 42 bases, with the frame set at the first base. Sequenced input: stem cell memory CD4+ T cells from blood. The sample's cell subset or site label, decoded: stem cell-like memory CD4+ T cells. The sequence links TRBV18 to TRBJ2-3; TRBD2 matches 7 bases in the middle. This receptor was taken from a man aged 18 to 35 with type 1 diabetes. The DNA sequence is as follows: TGTGCCAGCCGGGGGAGCGGGATAACAGATACGCAGTATTTT. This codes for CASRGSGITDTQYF.